This T cell receptor (beta chain) was documented in a study of OX40 agonist ivuxolimab in advanced cancers. Across the study: Dose-escalation patients' cancers were hepatocellular carcinoma, melanoma, renal cell or head and neck cancer. The study reported partial responses in three patients: one hepatocellular carcinoma, two cutaneous melanoma.

The study, taken as a whole, reports: Both CD4+ and CD8+ T cell populations in blood had undergone clonal expansion by week 6 at 0.1 to 3.0 mg/kg.

Points on this clone: What it binds is not known.

Produced via immunoSEQ multiplex PCR; TCRdb's table is partial and in-frame only. The sample holds tens of thousands of clones, less than 85% seen once. The germline V and J ends were trimmed by 0 bases and 8 bases, with 7 bases remaining between them. Germline V gene data show CDR1 as LNHNV and CDR2 as YYDKDF (reference sequence). CDR3 length: 12 amino acids. The sample consisted of CD4+ or CD8+ T cells sorted from blood, taken in a trial of the OX40 agonist ivuxolimab. V is TRBV15 and J is TRBJ1-2, with D unclear. This receptor was obtained from an adult with an advanced solid tumor such as melanoma, head and neck, liver or kidney cancer. The CDR3 is CATSRDWAGYTF. In nucleotides, the CDR3 is TGTGCCACCAGCAGAGATTGGGCAGGCTACACCTTC.